This TCR beta chain was observed in a study of blood T cell repertoires in COVID-19. Libraries were prepared by immunoSEQ multiplex PCR; TCRdb keeps only in-frame clonotypes and omits some of them. The sample lists 250,000 or so clones; around 90% were seen once. This clone was detected once. Germline values: CDR1 MDHEN, CDR2 SYDVKM. This CDR3 is built from 16 residues. Sequencing input: peripheral blood. The clonotype was recovered from a woman between 35 and 50 years old who had recovered from COVID-19. This rearrangement joins TRBV28 to TRBJ2-2, with 8 nucleotides matching TRBD1. The CDR3 loop reads CATTKAGTGNTGELFF. The CDR3 coding sequence is TGTGCAACGACAAAAGCCGGGACAGGGAACACCGGGGAGCTGTTTTTT.